This is a list of T cell receptor beta chains from one sample in a study of CD8 T cells in ankylosing spondylitis. MiXCR was run by TCRdb on the 5' RACE reads, yielding one entry per CDR3 protein. The sample contains fewer than 200,000 distinct CDR3 sequences, 9.8% of which appear only once. Sequenced: blood, either unsorted or a sorted T cell fraction (not recorded which). The receptors come from a female donor with ankylosing spondylitis or in good health (not recorded which). CDR3s include the opening cysteine and the closing phenylalanine or tryptophan. The D gene is left open where the match is weak. The size field is filled for only some rows; it gives once, few, many or a size class.

V: TRBV20-1
J: TRBJ2-1
D: .
size: few
length: 10
DNA: TGCAGTGCTAGGGCGTCCGTTCCGTTCTTC
CDR3: CSARASVPFF

V: TRBV29-1
J: TRBJ1-2
D: TRBD1
size: many
length: 15
DNA: TGCAGCGCTGTGTCCGGGACAGGGGTTGCCTATGGCTACACCTTC
CDR3: CSAVSGTGVAYGYTF

V: TRBV18
J: TRBJ1-1
D: .
size: many
length: 17
DNA: TGTGCCAGCTCACCCTCGGGACTTGGGGGCGCAGGGCGTGAAGCTTTCTTT
CDR3: CASSPSGLGGAGREAFF

V: TRBV9
J: TRBJ2-7
D: .
size: medium-sized
length: 16
DNA: TGTGCCAGCAGCCCCTCGTCCAAGGGCTTTCCCTACGAGCAGTACTTC
CDR3: CASSPSSKGFPYEQYF

V: TRBV2
J: TRBJ2-1
D: TRBD2
size: few
length: 12
DNA: TGTGCCTTTGTCGGGACTAGCAATGAGCAGTTCTTC
CDR3: CAFVGTSNEQFF

V: TRBV29-1
J: TRBJ2-1
D: TRBD2
size: many
length: 17
DNA: TGCAGCGCCTGGACTAGCGGGAGAACCTTTGTGAGGAATGAGCAGTTCTTC
CDR3: CSAWTSGRTFVRNEQFF

V: TRBV24-1
J: TRBJ2-1
D: .
size: few
length: 18
DNA: TGTGCCACCAGTGATCGTCCTATATGGGACCAGAGGAGAAATGAGCAGTTCTTC
CDR3: CATSDRPIWDQRRNEQFF

V: TRBV25-1
J: TRBJ2-5
D: .
size: .
length: 11
DNA: TGTGCCAGCAGTGAAGGCGGGACCCAGTACTTC
CDR3: CASSEGGTQYF

V: TRBV9
J: TRBJ2-5
D: .
size: few
length: 15
DNA: TGTGCCAGCAGCGAGGCTACAGGGACCCAAGAGACCCAGTACTTC
CDR3: CASSEATGTQETQYF

V: TRBV5-6
J: TRBJ2-1
D: .
size: .
length: 11
DNA: TGTGCCAGCAGCTTGGGGGAGAAGCAGTTCTTC
CDR3: CASSLGEKQFF

V: TRBV6-2/TRBV6-3
J: TRBJ2-1
D: TRBD2
size: many
length: 16
DNA: TGTGCCAGCAGTTACATCCGAGCGGGAGTCCACAATGAGCAGTTCTTC
CDR3: CASSYIRAGVHNEQFF

V: TRBV7-2
J: TRBJ2-1
D: .
size: few
length: 17
DNA: TGTGCCAGCAGCACCACGATAGCGGAGAGCTCCTACAATGAGCAGTTCTTC
CDR3: CASSTTIAESSYNEQFF

V: TRBV20-1
J: TRBJ2-7
D: TRBD1
size: few
length: 14
DNA: TGCAGTGCCCTGGACAGGGGGTACTCCTACGAGCAGTACTTC
CDR3: CSALDRGYSYEQYF